This T cell receptor beta chain is from a study of OX40 agonist ivuxolimab in advanced cancers. Study as a whole: Patients were given ivuxolimab, an antibody that agonizes OX40 (CD134). Study-level results: There were, on average, more expanded clones in CD8+ T cells than in CD4+.

About this clone: What it binds is unknown.

Germline V CDR1 and CDR2: SGHVS, FNYEAQ. J gave up 2 bases and V 5 bases, and 6 bases lay outside the gene matches. The length of the CDR3 is 14 residues. This table comes from immunoSEQ multiplex PCR, and its TCRdb copy is limited to in-frame clones, with some not included. The sample lists about 20,000 clones; about four fifths were seen once. This TCR was sampled from an adult with an advanced solid tumor such as melanoma, head and neck, liver or kidney cancer. The sequences come from CD4+ or CD8+ T cells sorted from blood, collected in a trial of the OX40 agonist ivuxolimab. The rearrangement joins TRBV7-6 to TRBJ2-7, with TRBD1 identical over 7 bases. The CDR3 DNA follows: TGTGCCAGCAGCGCCACAGGGGTACCCTACGAGCAGTACTTC. Its protein product is CASSATGVPYEQYF. Supplemented by reference TRBV7-6 and TRBJ2-7, the full variable domain reads GAGVSQSPRYKVTKRGQDVALRCDPISGHVSLYWYRQALGQGPEFLTYFNYEAQQDKSGLPNDRFSAERPEGSISTLTIQRTEQRDSAMYRCASSATGVPYEQYFGPGTRLTVT.